This entry describes one TCR beta chain. What it binds is not known. The data stem from a study of blood T cells in healthy people across ages. Per sample, a minimum of 6 million PBMCs were isolated. Then a second PCR, running roughly 6 to 12 cycles, was carried out with a sample-barcoded 5' primer and a J-beta primer mix. TCRdb ran MiXCR on the 5' RACE reads and lists one entry per CDR3 protein. The sample yields about 690,000 distinct CDR3 sequences, 35% to 50% seen once. Regarding the study as a whole: Per-million-T-cell TCR beta diversity fell roughly linearly with age. Long-lived donors exceeded aged donors in naive CD4+ cells and diversity. PBMCs left unsorted prevented a conclusive naive versus antigen-experienced comparison.

The specimen was blood. This sequence was found in a man older than 75 in good health.

The CDR3 DNA is TGTGCCATCAGTGACACGGGAGTCAACACCGGGGAGCTGTTTTTT. Amino acids: CAISDTGVNTGELFF. V usage is TRBV10-3 and J usage is TRBJ2-2, with D maybe TRBD2 (6 bases). This CDR3 is 15 amino acids long. The germline gives CDR1 ENHRY, CDR2 SYGVKD. Trimming removed 3 bases at V and 2 bases at J, with 10 bases between.